These 13 T cell receptor beta chains were all obtained from the same sample, sequenced in a study of control samples from healthy donors and cancer patients. Using immunoSEQ multiplex PCR, the repertoire was profiled, and TCRdb retains in-frame clones only, with some absent. The data contain some 79,000 clones, approximately 91% of them seen just once; the ten biggest clones take up 7.2%. Material: blood. These receptors came from a man aged 50-59 years in good health.

This clone was detected only once. The V gene is TRBV19, the J gene TRBJ2-5, with 7 bases matching TRBD2. CDR1 and CDR2 (germline): LNHDA, SQIVND (reference sequence). The V and J ends lost 3 bases and 5 bases, in that order; junction bases with no gene match: 18. The CDR3 has 18 amino acids. In DNA form, the CDR3 reads TGTGCCAGTAGTATGGATGGGCTAGCGGTAACCGGCTGGGAGACCCAGTACTTC. The encoded protein is CASSMDGLAVTGWETQYF.

The chain is built from TRBV2 and TRBJ2-7; the D gene could be TRBD1 or TRBD2 (5 bases each). This CDR3 has 13 residues. Trimming cost V 8 bases and J 4 bases, with 15 bases left between them. The germline V gene has CDR1 SNHLY and CDR2 FYNNEI. Written as DNA, the CDR3 is TGTGCCAGCCACCTTCTGAGGGGATACGAGCAGTACTTC. Protein product: CASHLLRGYEQYF.

The chain links TRBV30 to TRBJ1-1; 7 bases match TRBD1. J lost 5 bases, V lost 2 bases, and 14 bases had no gene match. Germline V gives CDR1 GTSNPN, CDR2 SVGIG (reference sequence). This CDR3 has 16 amino acids. CDR3 sequence (DNA): TGTGCCTGGAGTAGCCGGGACAGTCGTCGGTGGACTGAAGCTTTCTTT. This gives the protein CAWSSRDSRRWTEAFF.

The chain uses TRBV6-1 and TRBJ1-2; D is unclear. The CDR3 is made up of 12 amino acids. The ends were cut back, 3 bases at V and 8 bases at J, with 10 bases in the middle. CDR1 and CDR2 (germline): MNHNS, SASEGT. The CDR3 DNA reads TGTGCCAGCAGTGAGAGGGCCTACGGCTACACCTTC. Its protein is CASSERAYGYTF.

The CDR3 sequence is CASIGIRTGGMNTEAFF. The CDR3 DNA is TGTGCCAGCATCGGGATACGGACAGGGGGCATGAACACTGAAGCTTTCTTT. The chain employs TRBV5-6 and TRBJ1-1; 11 bases are shared with TRBD1. This CDR3 is 17 amino acids long. Germline V lookup: CDR1 SGHDT, CDR2 YYEEEE. V lost 6 bases and J lost 0; bases outside the gene matches: 10.

This clone was counted once. This chain joins TRBV29-1 and TRBJ2-1, with 10 bases that match TRBD1. The CDR3 spans 16 residues. Trimming cost V 4 bases and J 4 bases; bases outside gene matches: 10. Germline loops: CDR1 SQVTM, CDR2 ANQGSEA. The CDR3 DNA follows: TGCAGCGTTGGGGAGACAGGGGGCAAGGTATACAATGAGCAGTTCTTC. Translated: CSVGETGGKVYNEQFF.

This rearrangement joins TRBV7-9 to TRBJ1-2, with TRBD1 matching over 7 bases. V dropped 4 bases and J dropped 1; count of bases not matched to a gene: 9. This CDR3 is built from 16 residues. Germline assignment: CDR1 SEHNR and CDR2 FQNEAQ (reference sequence). This chain's CDR3 is CASSSWDRPFNYGYTF. In DNA, the CDR3 is TGTGCCAGCAGCTCTTGGGACAGACCATTTAACTATGGCTACACCTTC.

This chain connects TRBV27 to TRBJ2-7; 7 positions agree with TRBD1. The CDR3 is made up of 12 amino acids. Losses at the gene ends were 10 bases for V and 4 bases for J; bases not matched to a gene: 7. Per the germline V gene, CDR1 is MNHEY and CDR2 is SMNVEV (reference sequence). CDR3 DNA sequence: TGTGCCACCGGGGACAGACGATACGAGCAGTACTTC. Amino acids: CATGDRRYEQYF.

This sequence joins TRBV30 and TRBJ1-2, with TRBD1 matching 9 bases. The CDR3 is 14 residues long. V shed 3 bases and J 8 bases; nucleotides not matched to a gene: 10. From germline, CDR1 is GTSNPN and CDR2 SVGIG (reference sequence). The CDR3 region has the DNA TGTGCCTGGAGGTTGACAGGGGGGACGGGCGGCTACACCTTC. This sequence encodes CAWRLTGGTGGYTF.

This chain joins TRBV7-2 and TRBJ2-2; D not certain. CDR1 and CDR2 from the germline V gene are SGHTA and FQGNSA. There are 14 residues in the CDR3. Trimming left V 1 base short and J 2 bases short, with 5 bases between. The CDR3 DNA sequence: TGTGCCAGCAGCTTAGGCAGCAACACCGGGGAGCTGTTTTTT. It translates to CASSLGSNTGELFF.

The chain has TRBV9 and TRBJ2-7, with D perhaps TRBD1 (5 bases). V lost 0 bases to trimming and J lost 3 bases, with 7 bases between them. Germline values: CDR1 SGDLS, CDR2 YYNGEE. The CDR3 contains 13 residues. CDR3 loop: CASSVGQNYEQYF. CDR3 DNA: TGTGCCAGCAGCGTAGGACAGAACTACGAGCAGTACTTC.

In this sample, this clone turned up many times. V gene TRBV4-3 combines with J gene TRBJ1-2, with D uncertain. The CDR3 is 14 amino acids. The germline V and J ends were trimmed by 0 bases and 4 bases, with 9 bases remaining between them. Germline V gives CDR1 LGHNA, CDR2 YSLEER. In DNA, the CDR3 is TGCGCCAGCAGCCAAGATCCTAGTGGCTATGGCTACACCTTC. Its protein is CASSQDPSGYGYTF.

This clone was seen only once. The chain has TRBV19 and TRBJ1-4; D is unclear. Trimming took off 2 bases at V and 5 bases at J, with 12 bases between the two ends. This CDR3 is 15 amino acids long. Germline values: CDR1 LNHDA, CDR2 SQIVND (reference sequence). Here the CDR3 reads CASSIQGIGNEKLFF. CDR3 nucleotides: TGTGCCAGTAGTATACAAGGTATTGGGAATGAAAAACTGTTTTTT.